This entry lists 6 T cell receptor beta chains sequenced from one sample in a study of cytomegalovirus exposure and HLA in healthy donors. The PCR ran on 60 Vbeta and 13 Jbeta primers. Produced via immunoSEQ multiplex PCR; TCRdb's table is partial and in-frame only. The sample contains approximately 110,000 clones, approximately 80% of which appear only once. The source material was PBMCs. These receptors were obtained from a human donor in good health.

The rearrangement joins TRBV9 to TRBJ1-6; the match to TRBD1 covers 10 bases. CDR3 length: 16 residues. Germline CDR1 is SGDLS and CDR2 is YYNGEE. The junction had 9 bases not matched to a gene; V was cut back by 3 bases and J by 9 bases. DNA of the CDR3: TGTGCCAGCAGCGCTAAGGGGGACAGGGGACCTTCACCCCTCCACTTT. Protein sequence: CASSAKGDRGPSPLHF.

This rearrangement joins TRBV6-5 to TRBJ1-3; a possible D gene is TRBD1 (6 bases). This CDR3 region has 15 residues. The V gene's germline CDR1 is MNHEY and CDR2 SVGAGI. Deletions cut 4 bases from V and 2 bases from J, with 12 bases between. The CDR3 region is CASSLSGQTGNTIYF. CDR3 DNA sequence: TGTGCCAGCAGTTTGTCGGGACAAACTGGAAACACCATATATTTT.

This clone was counted between two and nine times. This chain links TRBV15 with TRBJ1-5, with a possible D match to TRBD1 (5 bases). V dropped 5 bases and J dropped 7 bases, with 15 bases sitting between them. CDR3 length equals 14 residues. Germline V CDR1 and CDR2: LNHNV, YYDKDF (reference sequence). As DNA, the CDR3 is TGTGCCACCAGCCGGACGGGGGAACGACAGCCCCAGCATTTT. Amino acid sequence: CATSRTGERQPQHF. The complete variable domain, with remaining parts taken from reference TRBV15 and TRBJ1-5, reads DAMVIQNPRYQVTQFGKPVTLSCSQTLNHNVMYWYQQKSSQAPKLLFHYYDKDFNNEADTPDNFQSRRPNTSFCFLDIRSPGLGDTAMYLCATSRTGERQPQHFGDGTRLSIL.

The rearrangement links TRBV2 to TRBJ1-3; D not resolved. Looked up from germline, CDR1 is SNHLY and CDR2 is FYNNEI. V lost 6 bases and J 2 bases, leaving 5 bases between the germline ends. This CDR3 spans 12 amino acids. In DNA, the CDR3 is TGTGCCAGCAGGCAGGCTGGAAACACCATATATTTT. This sequence encodes CASRQAGNTIYF. The complete variable domain, with remaining parts taken from reference TRBV2 and TRBJ1-3, reads EPEVTQTPSHQVTQMGQEVILRCVPISNHLYFYWYRQILGQKVEFLVSFYNNEISEKSEIFDDQFSVERPDGSNFTLKIRSTKLEDSAMYFCASRQAGNTIYFGEGSWLTVV.

Only one count was recorded for this clone. The chain has TRBV5-4 and TRBJ2-2; TRBD2 matches at 12 bases. The CDR3 extends over 17 amino acids. The germline V gene has CDR1 SGHNT and CDR2 YYREEE (reference sequence). The V gene end was trimmed by 0 bases and the J gene end by 2 bases; junction bases not matched to a gene: 2. The CDR3 spells CASSLGLAGDNTGELFF. In DNA form, the CDR3 reads TGTGCCAGCAGCTTGGGACTAGCGGGAGACAACACCGGGGAGCTGTTTTTT.

The chain combines TRBV5-1 with TRBJ2-5; TRBD2 matches 8 bases. The J call may not be correct, given that the DNA end is closer to TRBJ2-7. The length of the CDR3 is 14 residues. Germline CDR1 reads SGHRS; CDR2 reads YFSETQ. The CDR3 loop is CASSLSGGDDEQYF. The DNA for the CDR3 is TGCGCCAGCAGCTTGAGCGGGGGCGACGACGAGCAGTACTTC.